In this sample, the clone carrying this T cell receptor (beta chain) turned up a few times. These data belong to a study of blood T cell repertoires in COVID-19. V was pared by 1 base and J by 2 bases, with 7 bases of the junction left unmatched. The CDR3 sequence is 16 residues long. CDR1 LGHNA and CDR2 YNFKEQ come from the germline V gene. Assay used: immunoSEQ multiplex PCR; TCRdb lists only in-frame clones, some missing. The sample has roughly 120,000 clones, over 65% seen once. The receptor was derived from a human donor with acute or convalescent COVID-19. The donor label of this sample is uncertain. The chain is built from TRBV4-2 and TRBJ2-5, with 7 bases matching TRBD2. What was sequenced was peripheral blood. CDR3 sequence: CASSQGSSGPQETQYF. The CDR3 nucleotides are TGTGCCAGCAGCCAAGGCTCTAGCGGCCCTCAAGAGACCCAGTACTTC.